Listed here is a single TCR beta chain. Antigen unknown. Assay used: immunoSEQ multiplex PCR; TCRdb lists only in-frame clones, some missing. This sample yields under 60,000 clones, of which over 75% are seen a single time; roughly 5.3% belongs to the top ten. V was trimmed by 6 bases and J by 6 bases, leaving 17 bases between them. Germline values: CDR1 MNHEY, CDR2 SVGAGI. The CDR3 is made up of 15 amino acids. The sample comes from a study of T cell responses to AZD1222 COVID-19 vaccine. Findings of the study overall: White British ancestry dominated among donors, who included more females, and clonal diversity was possibly underestimated. Spike-wide coverage was observed for vaccine-associated CD4 TCRs, with dominant responses at 160-218 and 743-854.

Sample: peripheral blood, taken 28 days after the second AZD1222 dose. The V call is TRBV6-5, the J call TRBJ2-2; D might be TRBD1 (6 bases). The receptor comes from an adult who received the AZD1222 COVID-19 vaccine. The chain's CDR3 is CASSVIRGGAGELFF. CDR3 coding DNA: TGTGCCAGCAGCGTGATCAGGGGCGGCGCCGGGGAGCTGTTTTTT.